The T cell receptor (beta chain) under discussion was sequenced for a study of shared clonotypes between healthy human individuals. About this clone: No antigen is known for it.

Germline V CDR1 and CDR2: SGHDT, YYEEEE. V was cut by 3 bases and J by 6 bases, with 8 bases left in between. This CDR3 contains 12 residues. Samples underwent the assay at deep level. Data came from immunoSEQ multiplex PCR; TCRdb stores just in-frame clones and leaves some out. The repertoire holds 1.6 million or so clones, with approximately 98.5% as singletons. Findings and caveats of the study: Relative to memory subsets, naive subsets generally showed larger estimated richness.

The chain carries TRBV5-6 and TRBJ2-3; D is possibly TRBD1 or TRBD2 (6 bases each). The sequence came from a man aged 25 to 40 in good health. The material sequenced was naive CD4+ T cells sorted from blood. The subset is: CD45RA+ positively selected. CDR3 region: CASSWRGDTQYF. The DNA for the CDR3 is TGTGCCAGCAGCTGGAGGGGGGATACGCAGTATTTT.